Below are 27 T cell receptor beta chains sequenced from a single sample in a study of coeliac disease. Only in-frame clones appear in the TCRdb table, and some are missing; sequencing was by immunoSEQ multiplex PCR. The profile shows about 4,500 clones, more than 55% of them singletons. The sequenced sample was intraepithelial lymphocytes from the gut. The receptors stem from a woman in her late teens or twenties with active celiac disease.

This clone turned up a few times. The rearrangement uses TRBV18 and TRBJ1-1, with D tentatively TRBD1 (5 bases). The germline CDR1 and CDR2 sequences are KGHSH and LQKENI. The CDR3 contains 14 residues. V was clipped by 3 bases and J by 7 bases, with 15 bases between them. The CDR3 is CASSPEGRWGEAFF. CDR3 sequence (DNA): TGTGCCAGCTCACCGGAGGGACGGTGGGGTGAAGCTTTCTTT.

The gene calls are TRBV21-1 and TRBJ2-6; the tabulated D call, TRBD1, remains unverified against the DNA. TRBV21-1 is listed as a pseudogene. This CDR3 comprises 18 residues. DNA for the CDR3: TGTGCCAGCAGCAAAGTCCCCTCGGACATTTATGGGGCCAACGTCCTGACTTTC. It yields the protein CASSKVPSDIYGANVLTF.

The genes are TRBV7-3 and TRBJ2-1; D is possibly TRBD2 (6 bases). Trimming took 5 bases from V and 5 from J, leaving 13 bases between them. The CDR3 length is 14 residues. Per germline, CDR1 SGHTA and CDR2 FQGTGA. CDR3 in amino acids: CASSRQTRDNEQFF. The DNA for the CDR3 is TGTGCCAGCAGCCGGCAGACTAGGGACAATGAGCAGTTCTTC.

This clone was detected a few times. CDR3 sequence reads: CAWRYSSYEQYF. The CDR3 DNA is TGTGCCTGGAGATACAGCTCCTACGAGCAGTACTTC. This sequence joins TRBV30 and TRBJ2-7; no definite D call. The length of the CDR3 is 12 residues. Germline CDR1 is GTSNPN and CDR2 is SVGIG (reference sequence). The V end was cut by 3 bases, the J end by 0 bases, with 6 bases between. The entire variable domain, with the rest obtained from reference TRBV30 and TRBJ2-7, is as follows: SQTIHQWPATLVQPVGSPLSLECTVEGTSNPNLYWYRQAAGRGLQLLFYSVGIGQISSEVPQNLSASRPQDRQFILSSKKLLLSDSGFYLCAWRYSSYEQYFGPGTRLTVT.

CDR3 DNA: TGTGCCATCAGTCAGAGGAGCTCCTACGAGCAGTACTTC. This codes for CAISQRSSYEQYF. This chain links TRBV10-3 with TRBJ2-7; D remains ambiguous. This CDR3 has 13 amino acids. The V end was cut by 5 bases, the J end by 0 bases, with 8 bases between. CDR1 ENHRY and CDR2 SYGVKD come from the germline V gene.

V and J are TRBV9 and TRBJ2-3; a possible D gene is TRBD2 (5 bases). Germline values: CDR1 SGDLS, CDR2 YYNGEE. The V and J ends lost 0 bases and 3 bases respectively, with 20 bases between them. This CDR3 comprises 18 residues. The CDR3 loop reads CASSVGIRGAPSTDTQYF. The DNA of the CDR3 is TGTGCCAGCAGCGTAGGCATACGGGGAGCGCCATCAACAGATACGCAGTATTTT.

V and J are TRBV7-8 and TRBJ2-7, with D perhaps matching TRBD1 (5 bases). From germline, CDR1 is SGHVS and CDR2 FQNEAQ. CDR3 length: 13 amino acids. V lost 5 bases, J lost 4 bases, and 12 bases lay in between. Written as DNA, the CDR3 is TGTGCCAGCAGCGTTGGACAAGCATACGAGCAGTACTTC. It encodes CASSVGQAYEQYF.

This clone was observed a few times. CDR3 residues: CASSEIPQGNSPLHF. The CDR3 DNA is TGTGCCAGCAGTGAAATCCCGCAGGGAAATTCACCCCTCCACTTT. The rearrangement uses TRBV2 and TRBJ1-6, with D possibly being TRBD1 (5 bases). The CDR3 consists of 15 residues. CDR1 and CDR2 (germline): SNHLY, FYNNEI. With 2 bases removed from V and 7 bases from J, the gap between germline ends came to 12 bases. Complete variable domain (other parts from reference TRBV2 and TRBJ1-6): EPEVTQTPSHQVTQMGQEVILRCVPISNHLYFYWYRQILGQKVEFLVSFYNNEISEKSEIFDDQFSVERPDGSNFTLKIRSTKLEDSAMYFCASSEIPQGNSPLHFGNGTRLTVT.

The chain joins TRBV6-1 to TRBJ1-2; possibly TRBD1 for D (6 bases). Germline CDR1 and CDR2: MNHNS and SASEGT. Trimming took 2 bases from V and 8 from J, leaving 15 bases between them. The CDR3 runs to 14 residues. The DNA of the CDR3 is TGTGCCAGCAGTGAACACGGGGGGCTCGGGGGCTACACCTTC. Translating it yields CASSEHGGLGGYTF.

The chain joins TRBV7-8 to TRBJ2-7; 9 bases match TRBD1. The ends lost 7 bases at V and 5 bases at J; junction bases unmatched: 6. CDR3 length equals 13 residues. Germline CDR1 SGHVS, CDR2 FQNEAQ. The CDR3 protein is CASTQGQGHEQYF. CDR3 DNA: TGTGCCAGCACCCAGGGACAGGGCCACGAGCAGTACTTC.

The chain recombines TRBV19 with TRBJ1-4, with no clear D. This CDR3 has 11 residues. V lost 3 bases to trimming and J lost 8 bases, with 4 bases between them. The germline gives CDR1 LNHDA, CDR2 SQIVND (reference sequence). Here the CDR3 DNA reads TGTGCCAGTAGTATCGGGGAAAAACTGTTTTTT. Its translation is CASSIGEKLFF.

The CDR3 DNA reads TGTGCCAGCAGGTTACTAATAGCTACATTGCATCATCAGCCCCAGCATTTT. As protein: CASRLLIATLHHQPQHF. The rearrangement links TRBV21-1 to TRBJ1-5. TRBV21-1 is a pseudogene segment. CDR3 length equals 17 residues.

The V and J genes are TRBV6-5 and TRBJ2-4; a weak D match, TRBD1 (6 bases). The V and J ends lost 5 bases and 0 bases respectively, with 11 bases between them. CDR1 MNHEY and CDR2 SVGAGI come from the germline V gene. The CDR3 has 15 amino acids. The CDR3 here is CASSPRGIAKNIQYF. CDR3 DNA: TGTGCCAGCAGTCCTAGGGGGATAGCCAAAAACATTCAGTACTTC.

This chain joins TRBV7-9 and TRBJ2-5; 10 bases align to TRBD2. The CDR3 loop spans 18 amino acids. The ends lost 5 bases at V and 5 bases at J; junction bases unmatched: 17. Germline V gene data show CDR1 as SEHNR and CDR2 as FQNEAQ (reference sequence). CDR3 in DNA: TGTGCCAGCAGCCCTCCATTCGGGACTAGCGAGGTGGTGGAGACCCAGTACTTC. This gives the protein CASSPPFGTSEVVETQYF.

This rearrangement joins TRBV5-1 to TRBJ2-7; weak D call: TRBD2 (6 bases). V dropped 2 bases and J dropped 2 bases, with 14 bases sitting between them. The CDR3 consists of 15 residues. CDR1 is SGHRS, CDR2 YFSETQ, per germline. The chain's CDR3 is CASSFGGSTTYEQYF. In nucleotides, the CDR3 is TGCGCCAGCAGCTTCGGAGGGAGTACCACCTACGAGCAGTACTTC.

This chain connects TRBV7-2 to TRBJ2-1; the D is unclear. Germline V CDR1 and CDR2: SGHTA, FQGNSA. V was pared by 5 bases and J by 0 bases, with 14 bases between. This CDR3 is 16 amino acids long. CDR3 DNA sequence: TGTGCCAGCAGCGCTTTCAGGCGTAGCTCCTACAATGAGCAGTTCTTC. It encodes CASSAFRRSSYNEQFF.

The rearrangement uses TRBV2 and TRBJ1-2; no clear D. CDR3 length: 17 residues. The V gene lost 10 bases and the J gene lost 5 bases, with 29 bases spanning the gap. CDR1 is SNHLY, CDR2 FYNNEI, per germline. The DNA for the CDR3 is TGTGCCATCCCAAGTTGGGTTGTAGGAGGACTGGCTTATGGCTACACCTTC. Amino acid sequence: CAIPSWVVGGLAYGYTF.

The CDR3 nucleotides read TGTGCCAGCAGTTGGGACAGATCTAGCACAGATACGCAGTATTTT. This codes for CASSWDRSSTDTQYF. The chain recombines TRBV28 with TRBJ2-3; 7 bases are shared with TRBD1. CDR3 length: 15 residues. V was pared by 4 bases and J by 0 bases, with 4 bases of the junction left unmatched. CDR1 and CDR2 (germline): MDHEN, SYDVKM.

The chain combines TRBV7-2 with TRBJ2-5; TRBD1 is a possible D gene (7 bases). There are 16 residues in the CDR3. V lost 5 bases and J lost 6, with 22 bases in between. CDR1 and CDR2 from the germline V gene are SGHTA and FQGNSA. The DNA for the CDR3 is TGTGCCAGCAGCCCTGGGCAGGGGGGCCCTGGGAAGACCCAGTACTTC. This encodes CASSPGQGGPGKTQYF.

The rearrangement joins TRBV19 to TRBJ2-5, with 8 bases aligning to TRBD1. The end of the DNA is better explained by TRBJ2-7, so the J call may be wrong. CDR3 length: 15 amino acids. Germline CDR1 reads LNHDA; CDR2 reads SQIVND (reference sequence). The CDR3 loop reads CASSIFTGGSYEQYF. The CDR3, as DNA: TGTGCCAGTAGTATCTTTACAGGGGGTTCCTACGAGCAGTACTTC.

The CDR3 here is CASTPRRYGYTF. As DNA, the CDR3 is TGTGCCAGCACACCCAGGCGCTATGGCTACACCTTC. V and J are TRBV6-1 and TRBJ1-2; D unclear. Per the germline V gene, CDR1 is MNHNS and CDR2 is SASEGT. V was pared by 7 bases and J by 4 bases, with 10 bases between. The CDR3 covers 12 residues.

V gene TRBV28 combines with J gene TRBJ2-5; TRBD2 is a possible D gene (6 bases). The ends were cut back, 2 bases at V and 2 bases at J, with 15 bases in the middle. Germline lookup yields CDR1 MDHEN and CDR2 SYDVKM. This CDR3 comprises 16 residues. DNA for the CDR3: TGTGCCAGCAGTTTAATCGGGGAGGCCAGGCAAGAGACCCAGTACTTC. This codes for CASSLIGEARQETQYF. The full variable domain, completed using reference TRBV28 and TRBJ2-5, is DVKVTQSSRYLVKRTGEKVFLECVQDMDHENMFWYRQDPGLGLRLIYFSYDVKMKEKGDIPEGYSVSREKKERFSLILESASTNQTSMYLCASSLIGEARQETQYFGPGTRLLVL.

Written as DNA, the CDR3 is TGTGCCAGCAGTGAAGCGGGAGTGAACTACGAGCAGTACTTC. It encodes CASSEAGVNYEQYF. The chain employs TRBV6-1 and TRBJ2-5, with D possibly TRBD2 on 5 matching bases. The DNA end is a closer match to TRBJ2-7, so the J assignment may be wrong. Per the germline V gene, CDR1 is MNHNS and CDR2 is SASEGT. The CDR3 spans 14 residues.

This chain joins TRBV28 and TRBJ2-7; 10 positions agree with TRBD2. J gave up 3 bases and V 3 bases, and 11 bases lay outside the gene matches. The CDR3 runs 17 residues. Germline values: CDR1 MDHEN, CDR2 SYDVKM. DNA for the CDR3: TGTGCCAGCAGTTTCCCGGCTAGCGGGAGATTGTACTACGAGCAGTACTTC. It specifies CASSFPASGRLYYEQYF.

The chain has TRBV9 and TRBJ2-6; D gene unclear. This CDR3 has 16 residues. Germline V gene sequence: CDR1 SGDLS, CDR2 YYNGEE. Trimming cost V 4 bases and J 2 bases, with 13 bases left between them. The DNA for the CDR3 is TGTGCCAGCAGCACGTACCCCGGTCCTGGGGCCAACGTCCTGACTTTC. Translation gives CASSTYPGPGANVLTF.

The V call is TRBV5-1, the J call TRBJ2-1, with D possibly TRBD1 on 5 matching bases. This CDR3 is 17 amino acids long. Germline CDR1 reads SGHRS; CDR2 reads YFSETQ. Trimming left V 0 bases short and J 1 base short, with 14 bases between. The CDR3 bases are TGCGCCAGCAGCTTGGGGCTAGGGGTCGGTTCCTACAATGAGCAGTTCTTC. Protein product: CASSLGLGVGSYNEQFF.

Details on this clone: Distinct nucleotide sequences in the sample also encode this CDR3. This rearrangement joins TRBV18 to TRBJ1-2; tentatively, D is TRBD1 (5 bases). Trimming removed 2 bases from V and 8 bases from J, with 12 bases in between. CDR3 length: 13 amino acids. Germline CDR1 is KGHSH and CDR2 is LQKENI. The CDR3 DNA is TGTGCCAGCTCACCAAGTCAGGGAGGAGGCTACACCTTC. This sequence encodes CASSPSQGGGYTF.